This T cell receptor beta chain was recovered during a study of T-cell reconstitution after alpha-beta-depleted transplantation in children (dated by TCRdb to between 2015 and 2016). About the study as a whole: Using TCR repertoire profiling, the study followed T-cell immune reconstitution in a quantitative way in children after TCRalphabeta/CD19-depleted allogeneic hematopoietic cell transplantation.

For this clonotype: Its antigen is currently not known. There are no base qualities to consult, and no much larger clone falls within one base.

The CDR3 numbers 13 residues from cysteine through phenylalanine. Only the CDR3 portion is preserved as DNA: 39 bases, with reading frame beginning at the first base. At the junction V is shortened by 2 bases and J by 6 bases, with 10 bases in between. The germline V gene encodes CDR1 SEHNR and CDR2 FQNEAQ (reference sequence). The treatment or condition label, as the study defines it: allogeneic hematopoietic cell transplantation with graft depleted of TCRalphabeta T cells and CD19 B cells. TCRalphabeta/CD19-depleted allogeneic hematopoietic cell grafts were given to the transplant recipients, all of whom were children. The library was produced with PCR. Sequenced using an Illumina HiSeq 2500. Molecular barcoding was employed in the preparation of TCR libraries, with unique molecular identifiers being used to normalize TCRbeta repertoire quantification. Clones were called with MiXCR by TCRdb after fastp trimmed the public reads at Q25, and only in-frame beta chains were retained. Each CDR3 protein appears once, grouped with its most common genes and DNA. The sample table holds over 150,000 distinct CDR3 sequences, of which roughly 7% were seen once. The ten largest account for less than 7% of the sample.

Study-wide conclusions, independent of this receptor: The apparently early alphabetaT-cell count recovery about two months after transplant was reportedly dependent on only several hundred rapidly expanded clones derived from non-depleted graft cells. In some patients, the high TCRbeta diversity seen at day 60 was put down to recipient T cells and intrathymic progenitors that had survived conditioning. Over the following months the frequencies of hyperexpanded clones went down, and after one year T-cell counts and TCRbeta diversity were mostly credited to newly produced T cells.

This sequence originates from a boy younger than 10 with acute lymphoblastic leukemia, due to receive a stem cell transplant. Sequencing was performed on PBMCs, taken before TCRalphabeta/CD19-depleted stem cell transplant. Recombination linked TRBV7-9 to TRBJ1-2; the D gene is unclear. The CDR3 reads CASSLFHENGYTF. The nucleotide sequence is TGTGCCAGCAGCTTATTCCACGAGAATGGCTACACCTTC.